A single sample is the source of the 31 T cell receptor beta chains below, sequenced in a study of cytomegalovirus exposure and HLA in healthy donors. Amplification used 60 Vbeta primers and 13 Jbeta primers. The data were produced by immunoSEQ multiplex PCR, yet TCRdb's version contains in-frame clones alone and is incomplete. The sample includes just over 150,000 clones, 60% to 80% of them seen just once. The sample consisted of PBMCs. The receptors come from a woman aged 30 to 39 in good health and CMV-seronegative.

The V and J genes are TRBV2 and TRBJ1-3; 9 nucleotides agree with TRBD1. The CDR3 covers 14 residues. With V trimmed by 7 bases and J by 3 bases, 4 bases remained unmatched. The germline V gene has CDR1 SNHLY and CDR2 FYNNEI. The CDR3 nucleotides are TGTGCCAGCATGGACAGGGGCGGTGGAAACACCATATATTTT. Amino acid sequence: CASMDRGGGNTIYF.

The V and J genes are TRBV13 and TRBJ2-7, with D tentatively TRBD1 (6 bases). Trimming took off 5 bases at V and 0 bases at J, with 14 bases between the two ends. Germline CDR1 is PRHDT and CDR2 is FYEKMQ (reference sequence). The CDR3 consists of 15 residues. The CDR3 DNA follows: TGTGCCAGCAGCCCAACCGGGACACTCTCCTACGAGCAGTACTTC. Encoded protein: CASSPTGTLSYEQYF.

The V call is TRBV27, the J call TRBJ2-3, with a possible D match to TRBD2 (6 bases). The V end was cut by 4 bases, the J end by 4 bases, with 15 bases between. Per germline, CDR1 MNHEY and CDR2 SMNVEV (reference sequence). The CDR3 totals 15 residues. The CDR3 nucleotides are TGTGCCAGCAGTTCCCCTGCGGGGACCGCAGATACGCAGTATTTT. Translation gives CASSSPAGTADTQYF.

This chain uses TRBV6-4 with TRBJ1-1, with D perhaps TRBD1 (5 bases). Trimming removed 3 bases from V and 2 bases from J, with 10 bases in between. Germline CDR1 and CDR2: MRHNA and SNTAGT. CDR3 size: 14 residues. CDR3 amino acids: CASSEQGINTEAFF. Here the CDR3 DNA reads TGTGCCAGCAGTGAGCAGGGAATCAACACTGAAGCTTTCTTT.

This chain connects TRBV10-3 to TRBJ2-7; 7 positions agree with TRBD2. This CDR3 contains 15 residues. Germline loops: CDR1 ENHRY, CDR2 SYGVKD. The V segment lost 4 bases and the J segment 0 bases; nucleotides outside the gene matches: 6. As DNA, the CDR3 is TGTGCCATCAGTGGGGGGGGACGGTCCTCCTACGAGCAGTACTTC. Its protein is CAISGGGRSSYEQYF.

This clone was seen more than once but under ten times. The CDR3: CASSYREGTEAFF. The CDR3 bases are TGTGCCAGCAGCTACAGGGAGGGCACTGAAGCTTTCTTT. The rearrangement uses TRBV6-1 and TRBJ1-1; D possibly corresponds to TRBD1 (6 bases). This CDR3 spans 13 amino acids. The V gene's germline CDR1 is MNHNS and CDR2 SASEGT. V gave up 6 bases and J gave up 4 bases, with 12 bases separating them.

The chain couples TRBV2 to TRBJ2-2; possibly TRBD1 for D (6 bases). Deletions cut 8 bases from V and 1 base from J, with 11 bases between. The CDR3 is 14 amino acids. The germline CDR1 and CDR2 sequences are SNHLY and FYNNEI. CDR3 sequence (DNA): TGTGCCAGCCGGGACACCTTGAACACCGGGGAGCTGTTTTTT. This codes for CASRDTLNTGELFF. Full variable domain (outside the CDR3, taken from reference TRBV2 and TRBJ2-2): EPEVTQTPSHQVTQMGQEVILRCVPISNHLYFYWYRQILGQKVEFLVSFYNNEISEKSEIFDDQFSVERPDGSNFTLKIRSTKLEDSAMYFCASRDTLNTGELFFGEGSRLTVL.

The rearrangement links TRBV5-6 to TRBJ1-1; D not certain. CDR1 SGHDT and CDR2 YYEEEE come from the germline V gene. V was trimmed by 4 bases and J by 3 bases, leaving 13 bases between them. This CDR3 spans 14 amino acids. CDR3 sequence (DNA): TGTGCCAGCAGCCCCCAGGTCGTGCACACTGAAGCTTTCTTT. Translated: CASSPQVVHTEAFF.

This clone was observed a handful of times. The chain links TRBV18 to TRBJ1-1; a weak D match, TRBD1 (6 bases). This CDR3 spans 16 amino acids. Trimming cost V 5 bases and J 4 bases, with 20 bases left between them. Germline V gives CDR1 KGHSH, CDR2 LQKENI. The CDR3 nucleotides read TGTGCCAGCTCATCCACCAGGACAGCCTCCAGCACTGAAGCTTTCTTT. Protein sequence: CASSSTRTASSTEAFF. The full variable domain, rest sourced from reference TRBV18 and TRBJ1-1, is NAGVMQNPRHLVRRRGQEARLRCSPMKGHSHVYWYRQLPEEGLKFMVYLQKENIIDESGMPKERFSAEFPKEGPSILRIQQVVRGDSAAYFCASSSTRTASSTEAFFGQGTRLTVV.

The chain couples TRBV7-2 to TRBJ2-1, with TRBD1 matching over 8 bases. The CDR3 totals 13 residues. V lost 5 bases and J lost 6; bases outside the gene matches: 3. The germline V gene encodes CDR1 SGHTA and CDR2 FQGNSA. The CDR3 reads CASSVTGGNEQFF. CDR3 coding DNA: TGTGCCAGCAGCGTCACAGGGGGCAATGAGCAGTTCTTC.

For this clone: The same CDR3 arises from other DNA sequences in this sample as well. The chain joins TRBV25-1 to TRBJ2-1; 12 nucleotides line up with TRBD1. Germline V CDR1 and CDR2: MGHDK, SYGVNS. V dropped 4 bases and J dropped 8; count of bases not matched to a gene: 6. CDR3 length: 15 residues. The DNA of the CDR3 is TGTGCCAGCAGTGTAGGGACAGGGGGCTTGCATGAGCAGTTCTTC. Amino acids: CASSVGTGGLHEQFF.

The chain combines TRBV4-1 with TRBJ2-5; TRBD2 aligns across 9 bases. From germline, CDR1 is MGHRA and CDR2 YSYEKL. V dropped 0 bases and J dropped 5; count of bases not matched to a gene: 4. The length of the CDR3 is 15 residues. The CDR3 coding sequence is TGCGCCAGCAGCCAAGACGGGGCGGGAGGGGAGACCCAGTACTTC. This sequence encodes CASSQDGAGGETQYF.

Of note for this clone: The identical CDR3 is also encoded by other nucleotide sequences in the sample. The CDR3 DNA sequence: TGCGCCAGCAGCCCCGGGACAGGGGGCGAAAAACTGTTTTTT. Residues: CASSPGTGGEKLFF. The chain has TRBV5-1 and TRBJ1-4, with 12 bases identical to TRBD1. The V and J ends lost 4 bases and 8 bases, in that order; junction bases with no gene match: 3. CDR3 size: 14 residues. Germline assignment: CDR1 SGHRS and CDR2 YFSETQ. The entire variable domain, with the rest obtained from reference TRBV5-1 and TRBJ1-4, is as follows: KAGVTQTPRYLIKTRGQQVTLSCSPISGHRSVSWYQQTPGQGLQFLFEYFSETQRNKGNFPGRFSGRQFSNSRSEMNVSTLELGDSALYLCASSPGTGGEKLFFGSGTQLSVL.

This clone was picked up one time. V and J are TRBV2 and TRBJ2-1, with a tentative D call TRBD2 (5 bases). Trimming took off 4 bases at V and 2 bases at J, with 12 bases between the two ends. The CDR3 consists of 15 residues. The germline V gene has CDR1 SNHLY and CDR2 FYNNEI. The CDR3 loop is CASSGNSGPYNEQFF. CDR3 nucleotide sequence: TGTGCCAGCAGTGGGAACAGCGGACCCTACAATGAGCAGTTCTTC.

The CDR3 loop reads CASRSGGQETQYF. Written as DNA, the CDR3 is TGTGCCAGCAGGTCGGGGGGACAAGAGACCCAGTACTTC. This chain links TRBV27 with TRBJ2-5; 7 positions match TRBD2. Germline assignment: CDR1 MNHEY and CDR2 SMNVEV (reference sequence). CDR3 length: 13 amino acids. The ends lost 6 bases at V and 2 bases at J; junction bases unmatched: 3.

The J gene is TRBJ2-5, the V gene TRBV29-1; tentative D call: TRBD1 (6 bases). The DNA matches TRBJ2-7 better at its end, which makes the J call doubtful. This CDR3 is 12 amino acids long. The germline V gene has CDR1 SQVTM and CDR2 ANQGSEA. The CDR3 reads CSFAGATYEQYF. DNA of the CDR3: TGCAGCTTTGCAGGGGCTACCTACGAGCAGTACTTC.

This rearrangement joins TRBV6-5 to TRBJ2-1, with D perhaps TRBD2 (5 bases). This CDR3 comprises 11 residues. Deletions cut 6 bases from V and 7 bases from J, with 7 bases between. The germline gives CDR1 MNHEY, CDR2 SVGAGI. CDR3 region: CASSGVNEQFF. CDR3 DNA: TGTGCCAGCAGCGGGGTGAATGAGCAGTTCTTC.

This chain links TRBV7-3 with TRBJ2-3; 9 bases map to TRBD2. The CDR3 runs 16 residues. The V gene's germline CDR1 is SGHTA and CDR2 FQGTGA. The V gene end was trimmed by 5 bases and the J gene end by 0 bases; junction bases not matched to a gene: 6. The CDR3, as DNA: TGTGCCAGCAGCGCCGGGACTAGCCTTAGCACAGATACGCAGTATTTT. Protein sequence: CASSAGTSLSTDTQYF.

The CDR3 is CAWTGGVGQPQHF. The CDR3 region has the DNA TGTGCCTGGACAGGGGGTGTGGGTCAGCCCCAGCATTTT. The genes are TRBV30 and TRBJ1-5; TRBD1 agrees at 7 bases. Trimming took 4 bases from V and 6 from J; bases not matched to a gene: 6. Germline V gene data show CDR1 as GTSNPN and CDR2 as SVGIG (reference sequence). CDR3 length: 13 amino acids.

The chain recombines TRBV19 with TRBJ2-7; D may be TRBD2 (7 bases). Germline V gene lookup returns CDR1 LNHDA and CDR2 SQIVND (reference sequence). This CDR3 is built from 14 residues. V was pared by 3 bases and J by 3 bases, with 12 bases between. CDR3 protein: CASSIGGGFYEQYF. In nucleotides, the CDR3 is TGTGCCAGTAGTATCGGCGGGGGCTTCTACGAGCAGTACTTC. Full variable domain (remainder filled in from reference TRBV19 and TRBJ2-7): DGGITQSPKYLFRKEGQNVTLSCEQNLNHDAMYWYRQDPGQGLRLIYYSQIVNDFQKGDIAEGYSVSREKKESFPLTVTSAQKNPTAFYLCASSIGGGFYEQYFGPGTRLTVT.

The gene calls are TRBV2 and TRBJ1-6, with D possibly being TRBD1 (6 bases). From germline, CDR1 is SNHLY and CDR2 FYNNEI. Trimming stripped 6 bases from V and 6 bases from J, with 15 bases between. This CDR3 is 15 amino acids long. CDR3 loop: CASRLAGTPNSPLHF. The CDR3 DNA sequence: TGTGCCAGCAGGCTAGCTGGGACACCTAATTCACCCCTCCACTTT.

The gene calls are TRBV19 and TRBJ1-2, with 7 nucleotides matching TRBD1. Germline trimming cut 6 bases from V and 13 bases from J; bases unmatched to any gene: 11. CDR3 length: 12 residues. Germline V lookup: CDR1 LNHDA, CDR2 SQIVND (reference sequence). Written as DNA, the CDR3 is TGTGCCAGTAGCCTCCTAGGACAGGCCCTCACCTTC. This gives the protein CASSLLGQALTF. The complete variable domain, with remaining parts taken from reference TRBV19 and TRBJ1-2, reads DGGITQSPKYLFRKEGQNVTLSCEQNLNHDAMYWYRQDPGQGLRLIYYSQIVNDFQKGDIAEGYSVSREKKESFPLTVTSAQKNPTAFYLCASSLLGQALTFGSGTRLTVV.

The rearrangement links TRBV11-1 to TRBJ2-5; a weak D match, TRBD1 (6 bases). CDR3 length: 16 amino acids. CDR1 is SGHAT and CDR2 is FQDESV in the germline V gene (reference sequence). V lost 1 base, J lost 6 bases, and 18 bases lay in between. CDR3 nucleotides: TGTGCCAGCAGCTTAGAAGTTGTCAGGGGTATCAAGACCCAGTACTTC. Translated, it gives CASSLEVVRGIKTQYF.

The chain uses TRBV28 and TRBJ2-7, with D possibly matching TRBD2 (5 bases). The V end lost 6 bases, the J end lost 3 bases, and 9 bases lay between the germline ends. This CDR3 spans 12 amino acids. Germline V CDR1 and CDR2: MDHEN, SYDVKM. The CDR3 loop is CASREGFYEQYF. CDR3 nucleotides: TGTGCCAGCAGAGAGGGATTCTACGAGCAGTACTTC. Drawing the rest from reference TRBV28 and TRBJ2-7, the complete variable domain is DVKVTQSSRYLVKRTGEKVFLECVQDMDHENMFWYRQDPGLGLRLIYFSYDVKMKEKGDIPEGYSVSREKKERFSLILESASTNQTSMYLCASREGFYEQYFGPGTRLTVT.

The chain carries TRBV18 and TRBJ2-7; 9 positions match TRBD1. CDR1 and CDR2 from the germline V gene are KGHSH and LQKENI. Trimming removed 5 bases from V and 6 bases from J; junction bases left unmatched: 14. The CDR3 has 16 amino acids. Written as DNA, the CDR3 is TGTGCCAGCTCAAACCCTCCGCCTGGACAGGGGAGCGAGCAGTACTTC. Its translation is CASSNPPPGQGSEQYF.

This clone turned up a few times. V gene TRBV28 combines with J gene TRBJ2-1; possible D gene TRBD2, 5 bases. In germline, CDR1 is MDHEN, CDR2 SYDVKM. The V end lost 5 bases, the J end lost 0 bases, and 11 bases lay between the germline ends. The CDR3 is 15 residues long. CDR3 bases: TGTGCCAGCAGTAAGCGGATGAGCTCCTACAATGAGCAGTTCTTC. It yields the protein CASSKRMSSYNEQFF.

This clone was seen once. CDR3 loop: CASSLTGTGLYGYTF. For the CDR3, the DNA is TGCGCCAGCAGCTTGACCGGGACAGGGCTTTACGGCTACACCTTC. The chain employs TRBV5-1 and TRBJ1-2; 9 nucleotides agree with TRBD1. The CDR3 is made up of 15 amino acids. The V gene's germline CDR1 is SGHRS and CDR2 YFSETQ. V gave up 1 base and J gave up 8 bases; unmatched junction bases: 9.

V is TRBV18 and J is TRBJ2-5; D perhaps matches TRBD1 (6 bases). V lost 3 bases and J lost 5, with 16 bases in between. This CDR3 region has 15 residues. Germline assignment: CDR1 KGHSH and CDR2 LQKENI. The CDR3 is CASSPGTHLGETQYF. The CDR3 DNA reads TGTGCCAGCTCACCCGGGACACACCTAGGGGAGACCCAGTACTTC.

The chain recombines TRBV25-1 with TRBJ1-5; 7 nucleotides match TRBD1. Losses at the gene ends were 6 bases for V and 2 bases for J; bases not matched to a gene: 7. Germline V gives CDR1 MGHDK, CDR2 SYGVNS. This CDR3 comprises 15 residues. This CDR3 reads CASSATGNRNQPQHF. CDR3 bases: TGTGCCAGCAGCGCGACAGGGAATCGCAATCAGCCCCAGCATTTT.

The genes are TRBV7-8 and TRBJ2-7; the D gene is possibly TRBD1 (5 bases). CDR3 length: 15 residues. Trimming cost V 5 bases and J 6 bases, with 20 bases left between them. Germline loops: CDR1 SGHVS, CDR2 FQNEAQ. The CDR3 DNA follows: TGTGCCAGCAGCCTGTGGACACGGGTAGGGGCCGAGCAGTACTTC. This encodes CASSLWTRVGAEQYF. Full variable domain (rest looked up from reference TRBV7-8 and TRBJ2-7): GAGVSQSPRYKVAKRGQDVALRCDPISGHVSLFWYQQALGQGPEFLTYFQNEAQLDKSGLPSDRFFAERPEGSVSTLKIQRTQQEDSAVYLCASSLWTRVGAEQYFGPGTRLTVT.

This clone was detected a few times. The chain couples TRBV5-1 to TRBJ2-3, with 13 positions matching TRBD2. V was pared by 0 bases and J by 7 bases, with 11 bases of the junction left unmatched. Germline V gene sequence: CDR1 SGHRS, CDR2 YFSETQ. The CDR3 has 18 residues. The CDR3 region is CASSLEPGLAGPRNTQYF. The CDR3 nucleotides read TGCGCCAGCAGCTTGGAGCCGGGACTAGCGGGGCCCCGGAATACGCAGTATTTT.